These 20 T cell receptor beta chains were sequenced from one sample in a study of cytomegalovirus exposure and HLA in healthy donors. Both 60 Vbeta primers and 13 Jbeta primers went into the PCR. Assay: immunoSEQ multiplex PCR; the TCRdb copy retains only in-frame clones and omits some. Here the sample spans 150,000 to 200,000 clones, around 78% being singletons. The sequencing sample was made of PBMCs. The receptors originated from a man aged 25 to 45 in good health and CMV-seronegative.

The chain recombines TRBV21-1 with TRBJ2-7; TRBD1 was called by the table and not checked on the DNA. TRBV21-1 is assigned pseudogene status. The CDR3 covers 17 residues. CDR3: CASMDRGPSVLTYEQYF. The CDR3 region has the DNA TGTGCCAGCATGGACAGGGGGCCCTCTGTCCTCACCTACGAGCAGTACTTC.

V is TRBV7-3 and J is TRBJ2-3; D is perhaps TRBD2 (6 bases). V was clipped by 2 bases and J by 4 bases, with 10 bases between them. Germline lookup yields CDR1 SGHTA and CDR2 FQGTGA. The CDR3 has 14 amino acids. CDR3 sequence (DNA): TGTGCCAGCAGCTTAGATGGAGGGGCAGATACGCAGTATTTT. Amino acids: CASSLDGGADTQYF.

The chain joins TRBV5-1 to TRBJ2-1; TRBD1 matches 7 bases. The CDR3 loop spans 15 amino acids. CDR1 is SGHRS, CDR2 YFSETQ, per germline. The trim removed 5 bases at V and 7 bases at J, leaving 12 bases unmatched. The CDR3 is CASSLSPGGKNEQFF. CDR3 DNA: TGCGCCAGCAGTCTATCCCCAGGGGGAAAAAATGAGCAGTTCTTC.

The rearrangement joins TRBV29-1 to TRBJ2-2; the D is unclear. This CDR3 is built from 12 residues. Trimming took 2 bases from V and 4 from J, leaving 5 bases between them. CDR1 and CDR2 (germline): SQVTM, ANQGSEA. In DNA form, the CDR3 reads TGCAGCGTTGAACCCGGCACCGGGGAGCTGTTTTTT. Protein sequence: CSVEPGTGELFF.

The chain couples TRBV27 to TRBJ1-3; D may be TRBD1 (5 bases). CDR1 MNHEY and CDR2 SMNVEV come from the germline V gene (reference sequence). Trimming took 2 bases from V and 8 from J, leaving 13 bases between them. The CDR3 covers 14 residues. The CDR3 loop reads CASSLRGSAYTIYF. In DNA, the CDR3 is TGTGCCAGCAGTTTAAGGGGATCCGCATACACCATATATTTT.

This sequence joins TRBV30 and TRBJ2-7; TRBD2 aligns across 8 bases. Germline assignment: CDR1 GTSNPN and CDR2 SVGIG (reference sequence). There are 17 residues in the CDR3. Trimming cost V 2 bases and J 3 bases; bases outside gene matches: 15. CDR3 in amino acids: CAWSYPLNSGMGYEQYF. DNA of the CDR3: TGTGCCTGGAGTTACCCTTTGAATAGCGGGATGGGCTACGAGCAGTACTTC.

This chain joins TRBV11-2 and TRBJ1-3; 9 bases agree with TRBD1. From germline, CDR1 is SGHAT and CDR2 FQNNGV. This CDR3 has 15 amino acids. The trim removed 3 bases at V and 6 bases at J, leaving 6 bases unmatched. The CDR3 region is CASSLGTGGENTIYF. The DNA of the CDR3 is TGTGCCAGCAGCTTGGGTACAGGGGGCGAAAACACCATATATTTT.

This clone was observed a few times. The V gene is TRBV14, the J gene TRBJ1-4, with 7 bases lining up with TRBD1. Germline values: CDR1 SGHDN, CDR2 FVKESK. The V and J ends lost 3 bases and 5 bases, in that order; junction bases with no gene match: 12. CDR3 size: 17 residues. CDR3 bases: TGTGCCAGCAGCCATACTGAACAGGGGTACAGGAATGAAAAACTGTTTTTT. This encodes CASSHTEQGYRNEKLFF.

Of note for this clone: This specimen includes other DNA sequences encoding the same CDR3. The V call is TRBV2, the J call TRBJ1-4; TRBD1 is a possible D gene (5 bases). Trimming cost V 4 bases and J 0 bases, with 6 bases left between them. The CDR3 length is 14 residues. In germline, CDR1 is SNHLY, CDR2 FYNNEI. The CDR3 DNA reads as TGTGCCAGCAGTGGGGGCGCAACTAATGAAAAACTGTTTTTT. Translated, it gives CASSGGATNEKLFF.

This chain uses TRBV19 with TRBJ2-5, with TRBD2 as a possible D gene (7 bases). The V end lost 1 base, the J end lost 2 bases, and 17 bases lay between the germline ends. The CDR3 length is 17 residues. Germline assignment: CDR1 LNHDA and CDR2 SQIVND (reference sequence). The CDR3 spells CASSIGTAGYYQETQYF. For the CDR3, the DNA is TGTGCCAGTAGTATAGGGACAGCGGGGTATTATCAAGAGACCCAGTACTTC.

This chain links TRBV6-5 with TRBJ1-4, with 7 nucleotides matching TRBD1. From germline, CDR1 is MNHEY and CDR2 SVGAGI. Trimming removed 6 bases from V and 3 bases from J; junction bases left unmatched: 4. CDR3 length: 14 amino acids. The CDR3 DNA is TGTGCCAGCAGCCTGACAGGGTCTAATGAAAAACTGTTTTTT. The encoded protein is CASSLTGSNEKLFF.

The chain has TRBV6-4 and TRBJ1-5; unclear D gene. Germline V gene data show CDR1 as MRHNA and CDR2 as SNTAGT. V lost 0 bases to trimming and J lost 3 bases, with 3 bases between them. The CDR3 spans 13 residues. Written as DNA, the CDR3 is TGTGCCAGCAGTGACTCCTTCAATCAGCCCCAGCATTTT. This gives the protein CASSDSFNQPQHF.

This chain connects TRBV7-2 to TRBJ2-7, with 8 bases fitting TRBD2. Germline CDR1 reads SGHTA; CDR2 reads FQGNSA. V shed 5 bases, J shed 3 bases, and the junction held 3 bases outside the gene matches. This CDR3 region has 13 residues. The DNA for the CDR3 is TGTGCCAGCAGCCCCGCGGGAGGCTACGAGCAGTACTTC. It is translated as CASSPAGGYEQYF. The variable domain in full, with the rest retrieved from reference TRBV7-2 and TRBJ2-7, is GAGVSQSPSNKVTEKGKDVELRCDPISGHTALYWYRQSLGQGLEFLIYFQGNSAPDKSGLPSDRFSAERTGGSVSTLTIQRTQQEDSAVYLCASSPAGGYEQYFGPGTRLTVT.

CDR3 residues: CASSLVGISGNTIYF. DNA of the CDR3: TGTGCCAGCAGCTTAGTTGGCATCTCTGGAAACACCATATATTTT. This chain uses TRBV11-2 with TRBJ1-3; D remains unclear. The V end was cut by 1 base, the J end by 0 bases, with 7 bases between. The germline V gene has CDR1 SGHAT and CDR2 FQNNGV. The CDR3 totals 15 residues. Variable domain in full (rest from reference TRBV11-2 and TRBJ1-3): EAGVAQSPRYKIIEKRQSVAFWCNPISGHATLYWYQQILGQGPKLLIQFQNNGVVDDSQLPKDRFSAERLKGVDSTLKIQPAKLEDSAVYLCASSLVGISGNTIYFGEGSWLTVV.

The rearrangement links TRBV28 to TRBJ2-1, with 11 bases fitting TRBD1. Unmatched junction bases numbered 3, after V lost 4 bases and J lost 7 bases. CDR3 size: 14 residues. In germline, CDR1 is MDHEN, CDR2 SYDVKM. The CDR3: CASSYRDRGNEQFF. The CDR3 DNA follows: TGTGCCAGCAGTTACCGGGACAGGGGGAATGAGCAGTTCTTC.

This rearrangement joins TRBV25-1 to TRBJ2-3; perhaps TRBD1 as D (6 bases). Per germline, CDR1 MGHDK and CDR2 SYGVNS. With 2 bases removed from V and 6 bases from J, the gap between germline ends came to 21 bases. This CDR3 region has 17 residues. The CDR3 bases are TGTGCCAGCAGTGAACTCGGCCAGGGGTCCTCCACGGATACGCAGTATTTT. It translates to CASSELGQGSSTDTQYF.

The rearrangement uses TRBV5-1 and TRBJ2-3, with TRBD1 matching over 11 bases. CDR3 length equals 15 residues. V shed 0 bases, J shed 5 bases, and the junction held 2 bases outside the gene matches. Germline V gene lookup returns CDR1 SGHRS and CDR2 YFSETQ. As DNA, the CDR3 is TGCGCCAGCAGCTTGGTGGGACAGGGGGTAGATACGCAGTATTTT. Translated, it gives CASSLVGQGVDTQYF.

V is TRBV10-2 and J is TRBJ2-6; TRBD1 agrees at 11 bases. CDR1 WSHSY and CDR2 SAAADI come from the germline V gene. V dropped 8 bases and J dropped 0; count of bases not matched to a gene: 6. The CDR3 spans 17 residues. CDR3 loop: CASGRTGGVSGANVLTF. CDR3 coding DNA: TGCGCCAGCGGACGGACAGGGGGCGTCTCTGGGGCCAACGTCCTGACTTTC.

This rearrangement joins TRBV28 to TRBJ1-1, with 8 bases identical to TRBD1. Germline trimming cut 7 bases from V and 1 base from J; bases unmatched to any gene: 5. CDR1 and CDR2 (germline): MDHEN, SYDVKM. The CDR3 spans 14 residues. CDR3 residues: CASKTGAKNTEAFF. The CDR3 DNA sequence: TGTGCCAGCAAGACAGGGGCCAAGAACACTGAAGCTTTCTTT. The full variable domain, its missing parts supplied by reference TRBV28 and TRBJ1-1, is DVKVTQSSRYLVKRTGEKVFLECVQDMDHENMFWYRQDPGLGLRLIYFSYDVKMKEKGDIPEGYSVSREKKERFSLILESASTNQTSMYLCASKTGAKNTEAFFGQGTRLTVV.

With regard to this clone: Distinct nucleotide sequences in the sample also encode this CDR3. The chain links TRBV7-9 to TRBJ2-7; 7 bases align to TRBD1. V lost 0 bases to trimming and J lost 4 bases; unmatched junction nucleotides: 3. The CDR3 is made up of 14 amino acids. Looked up from germline, CDR1 is SEHNR and CDR2 is FQNEAQ (reference sequence). Here the CDR3 reads CASSLAGQLYEQYF. In DNA, the CDR3 is TGTGCCAGCAGCTTAGCGGGACAGCTTTACGAGCAGTACTTC.